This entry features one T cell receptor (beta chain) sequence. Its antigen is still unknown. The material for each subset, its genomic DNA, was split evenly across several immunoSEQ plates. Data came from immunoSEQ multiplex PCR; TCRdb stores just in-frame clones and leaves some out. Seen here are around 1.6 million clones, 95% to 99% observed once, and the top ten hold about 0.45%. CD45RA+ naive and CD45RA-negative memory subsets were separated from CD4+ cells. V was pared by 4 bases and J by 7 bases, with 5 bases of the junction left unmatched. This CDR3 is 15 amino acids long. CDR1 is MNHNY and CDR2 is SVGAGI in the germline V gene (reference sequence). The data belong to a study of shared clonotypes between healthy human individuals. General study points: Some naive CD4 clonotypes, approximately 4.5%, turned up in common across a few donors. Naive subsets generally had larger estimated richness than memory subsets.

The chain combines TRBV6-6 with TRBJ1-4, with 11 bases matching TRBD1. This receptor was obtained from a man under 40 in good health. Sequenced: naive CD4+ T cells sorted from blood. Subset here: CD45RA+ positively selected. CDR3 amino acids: CASSSSGTGGEKLFF. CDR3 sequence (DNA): TGTGCCAGCAGTTCCTCCGGGACAGGGGGTGAAAAACTGTTTTTT.